Listed below are T cell receptor beta chains from one sample, sequenced in a study of vaccination and CD4 T cells after COVID-19. TCRdb re-derived calls from the PCR reads in MiXCR, one entry per CDR3 protein. This sample has about 15,000 distinct CDR3 sequences, with just over 20% found just once. Their antigens are not known. Here the sequenced sample was CD4+ T cells from blood, cultured in vitro, taken before SARS-CoV-2 vaccination. These receptors all stem from a human donor who received a COVID-19 vaccine. Each CDR3 is given with its conserved first and last residue. D genes are given only for firm matches. Part of the rows lack a size; the others show once, few, many or a class for expanded clones.

d_call	v_call	clone_size	j_call	cdr3_aa	cdr3_nt
-	TRBV7-2	-	TRBJ2-4	CASSLGLHQNIQYF	TGTGCCAGCAGTCTTGGCCTTCACCAAAACATTCAGTACTTC
TRBD1	TRBV9	-	TRBJ1-1	CASSSRDRGFF	TGTGCCAGCAGCTCCCGGGACAGGGGTTTCTTT
-	TRBV20-1	-	TRBJ2-5	CSARYSGRSQETQYF	TGCAGTGCTAGATATAGCGGCCGTAGCCAAGAGACCCAGTACTTC
-	TRBV7-9	few	TRBJ1-3	CASSLRAVAGNTIYF	TGTGCCAGCAGCTTGAGGGCTGTGGCGGGAAACACCATATATTTT
TRBD1	TRBV20-1	few	TRBJ2-5	CSAEQTGGGETQYF	TGCAGTGCGGAACAGACAGGGGGCGGGGAGACCCAGTACTTC
-	TRBV5-6	-	TRBJ1-2	CASSVGPRNGYTF	TGTGCCAGCAGCGTCGGGCCTAGAAACGGCTACACCTTC
-	TRBV11-1	-	TRBJ2-7	CASSLGGDIFHEQYF	TGTGCCAGCAGCTTAGGTGGGGATATTTTCCACGAGCAGTACTTC
-	TRBV19	few	TRBJ2-2	CASSLRTANTGELFF	TGTGCCAGTAGTCTCCGGACTGCGAACACCGGGGAGCTGTTTTTT
-	TRBV29-1	-	TRBJ2-2	CSTQEGAGELFF	TGCAGCACCCAAGAGGGGGCCGGGGAGCTGTTTTTT
-	TRBV19	-	TRBJ2-1	CASSIGRSSSYNEQFF	TGTGCCAGTAGTATAGGACGGTCTAGCTCCTACAATGAGCAGTTCTTC
-	TRBV4-2	-	TRBJ1-1	CASKGAREAFF	TGTGCCAGCAAGGGAGCCAGGGAAGCTTTCTTT
TRBD1	TRBV7-3	few	TRBJ1-1	CASSSTGGSTEAFF	TGTGCCAGCAGCTCAACAGGGGGGAGCACTGAAGCTTTCTTT
TRBD2	TRBV11-3	few	TRBJ2-3	CATGGGGTGTDTQYF	TGTGCCACGGGTGGCGGGGGGACGGGCACAGATACGCAGTATTTT
TRBD2	TRBV7-4	medium-sized	TRBJ2-7	CASSGRTSGGYEQYF	TGTGCCAGCAGCGGACGGACTAGCGGGGGTTACGAGCAGTACTTC
-	TRBV9	-	TRBJ2-3	CASSVDLGEDTQYF	TGTGCCAGCAGCGTAGATCTGGGGGAAGATACGCAGTATTTT
-	TRBV5-1	-	TRBJ2-5	CASSLPTETQYF	TGCGCCAGCAGCTTGCCGACTGAGACCCAGTACTTC
-	TRBV6-5	few	TRBJ2-5	CASSYSGGRARAQETQYF	TGTGCCAGCAGTTACTCAGGGGGACGGGCGCGGGCTCAAGAGACCCAGTACTTC
-	TRBV7-2	medium-sized	TRBJ1-2	CASSLTQGYYGYTF	TGTGCCAGCAGCTTAACCCAGGGCTACTATGGCTACACCTTC
-	TRBV7-2	-	TRBJ1-1	CASSSGTANTEAFF	TGTGCCAGCAGCTCGGGGACTGCGAACACTGAAGCTTTCTTT
-	TRBV20-1	-	TRBJ1-2	CSARGSGYGYTF	TGCAGTGCGAGAGGATCCGGCTATGGCTACACCTTC
TRBD1	TRBV7-8	few	TRBJ1-5	CASSPYRGAINQPQHF	TGTGCCAGCAGCCCATACAGGGGGGCGATAAATCAGCCCCAGCATTTT
-	TRBV20-1	-	TRBJ2-1	CSAREGAGGSDEQFF	TGCAGTGCTAGAGAGGGGGCAGGGGGGAGCGATGAGCAGTTCTTC
TRBD2	TRBV20-1	medium-sized	TRBJ2-5	CSASPTSGLAQETQYF	TGCAGTGCTAGTCCTACCTCGGGACTAGCGCAAGAGACCCAGTACTTC
-	TRBV12-3/TRBV12-4	few	TRBJ2-2	CATTYTGELFF	TGTGCCACCACGTACACCGGGGAGCTGTTTTTT
-	TRBV7-8	few	TRBJ1-6	CASSLGNTESPLHF	TGTGCCAGCAGCTTAGGGAATACGGAATCACCCCTCCACTTT
TRBD2	TRBV14	-	TRBJ2-7	CASSQELAGGYEQYF	TGTGCCAGCAGCCAAGAACTTGCGGGGGGATACGAGCAGTACTTC
TRBD1	TRBV5-1	-	TRBJ2-7	CASSQITGTVSYEQYF	TGCGCCAGCAGCCAGATCACCGGGACAGTCTCCTACGAGCAGTACTTC
-	TRBV12-5	few	TRBJ1-5	CASAPPGQMNQPQHF	TGTGCTAGTGCCCCCCCCGGGCAAATGAATCAGCCCCAGCATTTT
-	TRBV19	-	TRBJ1-1	CASSIRGASGNTEAFF	TGTGCCAGTAGTATTAGGGGGGCGAGTGGGAACACTGAAGCTTTCTTT
TRBD2	TRBV11-3	medium-sized	TRBJ2-5	CASGTSGGETQYF	TGTGCCAGCGGGACTAGCGGGGGCGAGACCCAGTACTTC
-	TRBV4-1	-	TRBJ1-4	CASSQGRTANEKLFF	TGCGCCAGCAGCCAAGGGCGGACTGCTAATGAAAAACTGTTTTTT
-	TRBV9	-	TRBJ2-1	CASSVDLDAYNEQFF	TGTGCCAGCAGCGTAGACTTGGACGCCTACAATGAGCAGTTCTTC
TRBD1	TRBV6-5	few	TRBJ2-5	CASSYRDRLETQYF	TGTGCCAGCAGTTACCGGGACAGGTTAGAGACCCAGTACTTC
TRBD1	TRBV6-2/TRBV6-3	few	TRBJ2-7	CASRETGGLYEQYF	TGTGCCAGCAGAGAAACAGGGGGCCTCTACGAGCAGTACTTC
-	TRBV2	-	TRBJ2-1	CASSEQGRYNEQFF	TGTGCCAGCAGTGAACAGGGCCGGTACAATGAGCAGTTCTTC
TRBD2	TRBV6-5	-	TRBJ2-3	CASSYSTSGGNTDTQYF	TGTGCCAGCAGTTACTCTACTAGCGGGGGCAACACAGATACGCAGTATTTT
TRBD1	TRBV19	few	TRBJ1-6	CASRRTGGKSPLHF	TGTGCCAGTAGGCGGACAGGGGGCAAATCACCCCTCCACTTT
-	TRBV5-6	-	TRBJ1-1	CASRNGLRQNTEAFF	TGTGCCAGCAGGAATGGATTGAGGCAGAACACTGAAGCTTTCTTT
-	TRBV28	-	TRBJ2-1	CASSQAGGSEQFF	TGTGCCAGCAGCCAAGCGGGTGGGAGTGAGCAGTTCTTC
TRBD2	TRBV5-1	few	TRBJ2-1	CASSLASGLNEQFF	TGCGCCAGCAGCCTAGCTAGCGGGCTTAATGAGCAGTTCTTC
TRBD2	TRBV7-3	few	TRBJ2-3	CASSNVAGGVWRTDTQYF	TGTGCCAGCAGTAATGTAGCGGGGGGGGTCTGGCGAACAGATACGCAGTATTTT